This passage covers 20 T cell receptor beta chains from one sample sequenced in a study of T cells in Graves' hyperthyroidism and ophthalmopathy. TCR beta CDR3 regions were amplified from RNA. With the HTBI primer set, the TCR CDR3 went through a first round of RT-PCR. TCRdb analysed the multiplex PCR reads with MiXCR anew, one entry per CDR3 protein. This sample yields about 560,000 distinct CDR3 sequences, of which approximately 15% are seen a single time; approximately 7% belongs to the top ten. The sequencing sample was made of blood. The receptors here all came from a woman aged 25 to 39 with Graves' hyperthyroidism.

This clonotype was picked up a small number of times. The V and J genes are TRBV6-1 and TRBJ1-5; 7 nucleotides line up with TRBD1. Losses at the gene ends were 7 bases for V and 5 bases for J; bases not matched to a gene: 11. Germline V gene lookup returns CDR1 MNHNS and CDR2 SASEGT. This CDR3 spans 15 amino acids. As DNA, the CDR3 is TGTGCCAGCACTTCCGGGACAGCCCAAGATCAGCCCCAGCATTTT. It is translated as CASTSGTAQDQPQHF.

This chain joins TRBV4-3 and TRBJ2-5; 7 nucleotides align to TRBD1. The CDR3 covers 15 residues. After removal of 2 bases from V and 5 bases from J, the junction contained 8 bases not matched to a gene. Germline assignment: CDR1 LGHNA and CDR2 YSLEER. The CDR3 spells CASSQHPGTAETQYF. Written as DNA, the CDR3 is TGCGCCAGCAGCCAACATCCAGGGACAGCCGAGACCCAGTACTTC.

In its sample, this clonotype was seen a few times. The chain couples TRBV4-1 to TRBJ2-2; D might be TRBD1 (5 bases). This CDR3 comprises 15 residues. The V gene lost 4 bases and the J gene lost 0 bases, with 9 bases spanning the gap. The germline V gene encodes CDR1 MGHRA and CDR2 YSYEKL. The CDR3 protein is CASSPGNTNTGELFF. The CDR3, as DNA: TGCGCCAGCAGCCCAGGGAATACGAACACCGGGGAGCTGTTTTTT.

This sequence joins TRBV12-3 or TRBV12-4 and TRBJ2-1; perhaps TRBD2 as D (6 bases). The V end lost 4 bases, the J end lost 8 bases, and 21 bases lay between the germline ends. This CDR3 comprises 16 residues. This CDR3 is CASSSTSNAGRDEQFF. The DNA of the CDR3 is TGTGCCAGCAGTTCCACTAGCAACGCGGGACGGGATGAGCAGTTCTTC.

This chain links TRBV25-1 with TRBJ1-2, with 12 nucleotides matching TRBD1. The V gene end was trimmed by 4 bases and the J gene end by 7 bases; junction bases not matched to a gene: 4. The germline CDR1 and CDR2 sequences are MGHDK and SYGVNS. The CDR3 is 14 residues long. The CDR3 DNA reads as TGTGCCAGCAGTGTGGGACAGGGGGCGCTTGGCTACACCTTC. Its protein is CASSVGQGALGYTF.

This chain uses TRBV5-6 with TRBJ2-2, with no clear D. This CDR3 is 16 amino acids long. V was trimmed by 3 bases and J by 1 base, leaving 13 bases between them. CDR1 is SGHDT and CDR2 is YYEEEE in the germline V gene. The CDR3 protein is CASSSWAPGNTGELFF. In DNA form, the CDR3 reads TGTGCCAGCAGCTCGTGGGCCCCAGGGAACACCGGGGAGCTGTTTTTT.

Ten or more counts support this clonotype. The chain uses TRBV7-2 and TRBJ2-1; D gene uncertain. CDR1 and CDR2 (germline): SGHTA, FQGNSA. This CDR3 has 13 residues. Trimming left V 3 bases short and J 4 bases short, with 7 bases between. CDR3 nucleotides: TGTGCCAGCAGCTTCGACCCTTACAATGAGCAGTTCTTC. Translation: CASSFDPYNEQFF.

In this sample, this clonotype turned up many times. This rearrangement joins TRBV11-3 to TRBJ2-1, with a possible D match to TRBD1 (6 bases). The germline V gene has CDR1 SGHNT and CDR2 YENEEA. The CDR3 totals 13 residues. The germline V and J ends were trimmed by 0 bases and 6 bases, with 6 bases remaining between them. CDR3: CASSLEQGNEQFF. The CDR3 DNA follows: TGTGCCAGCAGCTTAGAACAGGGCAATGAGCAGTTCTTC.

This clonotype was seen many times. CDR3 bases: TGCGCCAGCAGCTCTAGCGGGAGAAGCACAGATACGCAGTATTTT. Its protein is CASSSSGRSTDTQYF. The chain joins TRBV5-1 to TRBJ2-3; 10 nucleotides align to TRBD2. The germline gives CDR1 SGHRS, CDR2 YFSETQ. Trimming cost V 3 bases and J 0 bases; bases outside gene matches: 1. The length of the CDR3 is 15 residues.

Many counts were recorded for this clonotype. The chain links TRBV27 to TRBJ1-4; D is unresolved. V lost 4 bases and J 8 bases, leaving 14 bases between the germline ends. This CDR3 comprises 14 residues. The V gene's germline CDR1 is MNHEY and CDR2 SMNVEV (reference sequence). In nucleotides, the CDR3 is TGTGCCAGCAGTTCCCGGGCCTCAAACGAAAAACTGTTTTTT. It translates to CASSSRASNEKLFF. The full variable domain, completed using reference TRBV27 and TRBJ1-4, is EAQVTQNPRYLITVTGKKLTVTCSQNMNHEYMSWYRQDPGLGLRQIYYSMNVEVTDKGDVPEGYKVSRKEKRNFPLILESPSPNQTSLYFCASSSRASNEKLFFGSGTQLSVL.

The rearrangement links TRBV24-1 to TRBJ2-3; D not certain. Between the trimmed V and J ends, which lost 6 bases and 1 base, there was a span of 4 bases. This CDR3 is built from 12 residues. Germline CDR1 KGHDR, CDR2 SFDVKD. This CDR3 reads CATSQGTDTQYF. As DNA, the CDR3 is TGTGCCACCAGTCAGGGCACAGATACGCAGTATTTT.

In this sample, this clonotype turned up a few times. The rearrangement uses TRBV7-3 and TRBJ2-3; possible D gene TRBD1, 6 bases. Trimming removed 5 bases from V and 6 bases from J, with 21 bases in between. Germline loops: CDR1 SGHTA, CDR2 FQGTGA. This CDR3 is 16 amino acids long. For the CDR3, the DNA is TGTGCCAGCAGCCCCCTGACAGGAGGTCTGGGGGATACGCAGTATTTT. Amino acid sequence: CASSPLTGGLGDTQYF.

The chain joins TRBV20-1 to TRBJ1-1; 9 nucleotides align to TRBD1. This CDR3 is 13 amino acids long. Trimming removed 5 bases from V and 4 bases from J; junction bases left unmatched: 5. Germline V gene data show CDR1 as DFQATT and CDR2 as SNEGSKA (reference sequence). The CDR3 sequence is CSAEQGAATEAFF. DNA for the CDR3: TGCAGTGCTGAACAGGGGGCGGCCACTGAAGCTTTCTTT.

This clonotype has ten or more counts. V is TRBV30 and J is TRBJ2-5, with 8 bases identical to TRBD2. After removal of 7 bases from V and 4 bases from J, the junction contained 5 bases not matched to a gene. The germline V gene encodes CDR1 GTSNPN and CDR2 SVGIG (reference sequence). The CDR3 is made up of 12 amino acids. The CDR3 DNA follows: TGTGCCTCCTACGGGAGGGGAGAGACCCAGTACTTC. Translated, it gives CASYGRGETQYF. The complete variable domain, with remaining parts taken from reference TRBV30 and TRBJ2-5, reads SQTIHQWPATLVQPVGSPLSLECTVEGTSNPNLYWYRQAAGRGLQLLFYSVGIGQISSEVPQNLSASRPQDRQFILSSKKLLLSDSGFYLCASYGRGETQYFGPGTRLLVL.

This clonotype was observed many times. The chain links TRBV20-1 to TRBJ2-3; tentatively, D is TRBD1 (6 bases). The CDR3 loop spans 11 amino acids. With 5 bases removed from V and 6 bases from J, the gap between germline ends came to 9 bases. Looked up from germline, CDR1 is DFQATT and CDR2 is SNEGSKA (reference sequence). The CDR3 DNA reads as TGCAGTGCTCCGCAGGGGGATACGCAGTATTTT. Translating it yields CSAPQGDTQYF.

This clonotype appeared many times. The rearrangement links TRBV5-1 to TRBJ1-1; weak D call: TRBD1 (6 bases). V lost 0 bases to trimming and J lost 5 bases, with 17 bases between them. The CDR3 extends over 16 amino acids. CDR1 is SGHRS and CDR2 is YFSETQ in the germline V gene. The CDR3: CASSLVRGRGETEAFF. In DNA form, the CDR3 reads TGCGCCAGCAGCTTGGTTAGGGGGAGAGGGGAGACTGAAGCTTTCTTT.

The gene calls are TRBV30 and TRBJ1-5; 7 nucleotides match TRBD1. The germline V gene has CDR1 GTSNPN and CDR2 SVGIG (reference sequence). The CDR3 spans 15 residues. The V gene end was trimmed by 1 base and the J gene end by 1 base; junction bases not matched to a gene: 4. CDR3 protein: CAWSGVGGSNQPQHF. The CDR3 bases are TGTGCCTGGAGTGGAGTAGGGGGCAGCAATCAGCCCCAGCATTTT.

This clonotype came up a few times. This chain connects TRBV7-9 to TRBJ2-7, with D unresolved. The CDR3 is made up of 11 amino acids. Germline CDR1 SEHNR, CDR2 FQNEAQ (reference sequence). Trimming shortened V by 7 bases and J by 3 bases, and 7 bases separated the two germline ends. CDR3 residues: CASTNHYEQYF. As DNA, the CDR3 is TGTGCCAGCACCAACCACTACGAGCAGTACTTC.

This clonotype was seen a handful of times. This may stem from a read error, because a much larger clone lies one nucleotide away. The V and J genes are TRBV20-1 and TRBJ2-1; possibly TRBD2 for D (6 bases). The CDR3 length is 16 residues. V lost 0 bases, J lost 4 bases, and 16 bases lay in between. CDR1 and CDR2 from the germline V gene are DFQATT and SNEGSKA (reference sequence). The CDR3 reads CSARDQDGSYYNEQFF. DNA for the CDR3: TGCAGTGCTAGAGATCAAGACGGGAGTTATTACAATGAGCAGTTCTTC.

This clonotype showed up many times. CDR3 bases: TGCAGTGCTAGAGTGGCCACTAGAGGCTACTACGAGCAGTACTTC. This gives the protein CSARVATRGYYEQYF. The rearrangement joins TRBV20-1 to TRBJ2-7; perhaps TRBD2 as D (5 bases). V was trimmed by 1 base and J by 3 bases, leaving 16 bases between them. The germline gives CDR1 DFQATT, CDR2 SNEGSKA (reference sequence). CDR3 length equals 15 residues.